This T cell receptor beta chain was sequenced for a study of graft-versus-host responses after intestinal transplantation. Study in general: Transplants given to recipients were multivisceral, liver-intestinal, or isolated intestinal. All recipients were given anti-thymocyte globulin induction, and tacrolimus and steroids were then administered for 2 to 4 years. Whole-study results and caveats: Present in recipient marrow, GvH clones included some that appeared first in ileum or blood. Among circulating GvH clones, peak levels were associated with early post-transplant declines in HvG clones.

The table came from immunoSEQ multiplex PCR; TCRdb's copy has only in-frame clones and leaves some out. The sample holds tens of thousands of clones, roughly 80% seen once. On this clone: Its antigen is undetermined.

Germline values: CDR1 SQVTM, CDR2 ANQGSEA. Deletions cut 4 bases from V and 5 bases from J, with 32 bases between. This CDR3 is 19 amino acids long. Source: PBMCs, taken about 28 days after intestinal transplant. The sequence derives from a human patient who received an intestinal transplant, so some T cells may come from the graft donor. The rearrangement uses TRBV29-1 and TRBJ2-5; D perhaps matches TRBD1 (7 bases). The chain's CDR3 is CSVAPKWNNRGGTGETQYF. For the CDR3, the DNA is TGCAGCGTTGCCCCCAAATGGAATAACAGGGGAGGCACAGGGGAGACCCAGTACTTC.